Reported below is one TCR beta chain. V was clipped by 0 bases and J by 4 bases, with 7 bases between them. The CDR3 covers 14 residues. Germline V gene data show CDR1 as MNHEY and CDR2 as SVGEGT. This entry belongs to a study of T-cell reconstitution after alpha-beta-depleted transplantation in children. Construction of the TCRbeta library involved unique molecular identifiers. In TCRdb, the PCR reads were re-called with MiXCR into one record per CDR3 protein. Of around 500,000 distinct CDR3 sequences in the sample, approximately 12% are singletons; the top ten hold about 5.4%. This material consisted of PBMCs from the stem cell graft donor, taken from the stem cell graft. This receptor was obtained from a human donor who donated a stem cell graft to a child with combined immunodeficiency. This chain connects TRBV6-2 or TRBV6-3 to TRBJ1-5; no clear D gene. The CDR3 protein is CASSYSNRNQPQHF. CDR3 nucleotide sequence: TGTGCCAGCAGTTACTCGAACAGAAATCAGCCCCAGCATTTT.